The 23 T cell receptor beta chains in this list originate from one sample, sequenced in a study of identical twins. One entry per CDR3 protein results from TCRdb running MiXCR on the 5' RACE reads. The sample includes 200,000 to 250,000 distinct CDR3 sequences, 7% to 8.5% of them seen just once. These records were also assigned to another study, of yellow fever vaccine responses in identical twins.

Sequenced sample: CD8+ T cells sorted from blood. These receptors all come from a woman under 30 in good health.

The chain carries TRBV9 and TRBJ2-3, with 11 bases aligning to TRBD2. CDR3 length equals 18 residues. The trim removed 4 bases at V and 3 bases at J, leaving 13 bases unmatched. Germline V CDR1 and CDR2: SGDLS, YYNGEE. CDR3 nucleotides: TGTGCCAGCAGCTCCCCGCTTAGCGGGAGGGATCGGACAGATACGCAGTATTTT. It specifies CASSSPLSGRDRTDTQYF.

There are many counts of this clonotype. The rearrangement uses TRBV28 and TRBJ2-5; the D gene could be TRBD1 or TRBD2 (5 bases each). The CDR3 spans 12 residues. The V gene lost 7 bases and the J gene lost 4 bases, with 10 bases spanning the gap. Germline V gene lookup returns CDR1 MDHEN and CDR2 SYDVKM. The CDR3 DNA sequence: TGTGCCAGCAAGGGACGACGAGAGACCCAGTACTTC. Amino acids: CASKGRRETQYF.

The chain carries TRBV28 and TRBJ2-2; tentatively, D is TRBD1 (5 bases). The germline V and J ends were trimmed by 5 bases and 2 bases, with 12 bases remaining between them. Germline loops: CDR1 MDHEN, CDR2 SYDVKM. This CDR3 has 15 residues. For the CDR3, the DNA is TGTGCCAGCAGTCCGGACAAACTCAACACCGGGGAGCTGTTTTTT. As protein: CASSPDKLNTGELFF.

The chain couples TRBV7-8 to TRBJ2-1; maybe TRBD2 (5 bases). CDR1 and CDR2 from the germline V gene are SGHVS and FQNEAQ. Trimming took 6 bases from V and 1 from J, leaving 13 bases between them. This CDR3 is 15 amino acids long. CDR3 in amino acids: CASRPIRGSYNEQFF. CDR3 nucleotide sequence: TGTGCCAGCAGACCAATTCGGGGATCCTACAATGAGCAGTTCTTC.

The chain combines TRBV5-8 with TRBJ2-7; 9 nucleotides agree with TRBD1. The CDR3 sequence is 15 residues long. The ends lost 0 bases at V and 3 bases at J; junction bases unmatched: 4. CDR1 SGHTS and CDR2 YDEGEE come from the germline V gene. The CDR3 bases are TGTGCCAGCAGCTTGGAGGGGACAGGGATCTACGAGCAGTACGTC. Protein product: CASSLEGTGIYEQYV.

This clonotype was seen ten or more times. The chain links TRBV7-6 to TRBJ2-1; no definite D call. Germline-derived CDR1 and CDR2 are SGHVS and FNYEAQ. This CDR3 has 16 amino acids. V gave up 4 bases and J gave up 6 bases, with 19 bases separating them. CDR3 nucleotide sequence: TGTGCCAGCAGCTCGCCGACTCCTAATGGGCGCAATGAGCAGTTCTTC. Translation gives CASSSPTPNGRNEQFF. Full variable domain (remainder filled in from reference TRBV7-6 and TRBJ2-1): GAGVSQSPRYKVTKRGQDVALRCDPISGHVSLYWYRQALGQGPEFLTYFNYEAQQDKSGLPNDRFSAERPEGSISTLTIQRTEQRDSAMYRCASSSPTPNGRNEQFFGPGTRLTVL.

The table lists this clonotype with a few counts. The chain recombines TRBV20-1 with TRBJ2-7, with 9 positions matching TRBD2. V shed 3 bases, J shed 7 bases, and the junction held 7 bases outside the gene matches. Germline V gene lookup returns CDR1 DFQATT and CDR2 SNEGSKA (reference sequence). The length of the CDR3 is 13 residues. CDR3 sequence (DNA): TGCAGTGCTAGTGTAGCGGGAGACGGGGAGCAGTACTTC. As protein: CSASVAGDGEQYF.

This clonotype came up many times. The V and J genes are TRBV12-3 or TRBV12-4 and TRBJ2-1; either TRBD1 or TRBD2 may supply D (5 bases each). The CDR3 loop spans 12 amino acids. The V and J ends lost 6 bases and 5 bases respectively, with 8 bases between them. In DNA, the CDR3 is TGTGCCAGCAGAGAGGGACACAATGAGCAGTTCTTC. It is translated as CASREGHNEQFF.

This clonotype was detected ten times or more. The chain uses TRBV24-1 and TRBJ2-1; TRBD2 agrees at 11 bases. This CDR3 has 15 amino acids. Germline V gene lookup returns CDR1 KGHDR and CDR2 SFDVKD. V gave up 4 bases and J gave up 10 bases; unmatched junction bases: 8. DNA for the CDR3: TGTGCCACCAGTGAACCTAGCGGGAGGCCTGGGGAGCAGTTCTTC. Its protein is CATSEPSGRPGEQFF.

This clonotype was found many times. The CDR3 region is CATSQWSGMNEQFF. CDR3 coding DNA: TGTGCCACCAGTCAGTGGTCAGGAATGAATGAGCAGTTCTTC. The J gene is TRBJ2-1, the V gene TRBV24-1; D is ambiguous. The CDR3 length is 14 residues. CDR1 is KGHDR and CDR2 is SFDVKD in the germline V gene. Between the trimmed V and J ends, which lost 6 bases and 7 bases, there was a span of 15 bases.

The V gene is TRBV27, the J gene TRBJ2-3; possibly TRBD2 for D (6 bases). The CDR3 totals 17 residues. Trimming left V 5 bases short and J 3 bases short, with 21 bases between. Germline CDR1 and CDR2: MNHEY and SMNVEV (reference sequence). The CDR3 reads CASSTRWSSDQTDTQYF. CDR3 nucleotides: TGTGCCAGCAGTACCCGCTGGTCTAGCGACCAAACAGATACGCAGTATTTT.

The J gene is TRBJ2-3, the V gene TRBV29-1; 7 bases align to TRBD2. Germline V gene data show CDR1 as SQVTM and CDR2 as ANQGSEA. V shed 0 bases and J 6 bases; nucleotides not matched to a gene: 12. The CDR3 extends over 16 amino acids. CDR3 DNA: TGCAGCGTTGAAGATTTTTTTGCGGGGGATGGGGATACGCAGTATTTT. This sequence encodes CSVEDFFAGDGDTQYF.

As for this clonotype: The junction differs from germline at one of its ends, possibly a read error. The V gene is TRBV11-2, the J gene TRBJ2-2, with no clear D. The CDR3 is 12 residues long. In germline, CDR1 is SGHAT, CDR2 FQNNGV. The CDR3 bases are TGTACCAGCAGCTCGGACACCGGGGAGCTGTTTTTT. It codes for CTSSSDTGELFF.

This clonotype turned up a few times. The chain uses TRBV29-1 and TRBJ2-3; 10 nucleotides match TRBD2. Germline V lookup: CDR1 SQVTM, CDR2 ANQGSEA. The CDR3 extends over 14 amino acids. Trimming cost V 4 bases and J 5 bases; bases outside gene matches: 6. The CDR3 DNA reads as TGCAGCGTTGGGCTAGCGGGGGCGGGAGATACGCAGTATTTT. The encoded protein is CSVGLAGAGDTQYF.

This clonotype was counted between two and nine times. V and J are TRBV6-5 and TRBJ1-2; no reliable D call. The CDR3 has 15 amino acids. Trimming removed 1 base at V and 4 bases at J, with 13 bases between. Germline V gene lookup returns CDR1 MNHEY and CDR2 SVGAGI. This CDR3 reads CASSYFGQSLYGYTF. For the CDR3, the DNA is TGTGCCAGCAGTTACTTCGGGCAGTCTCTCTATGGCTACACCTTC.

This clonotype was detected a few times. The V call is TRBV7-6, the J call TRBJ2-2; 9 nucleotides match TRBD2. The V and J ends lost 7 bases and 5 bases, in that order; junction bases with no gene match: 14. This CDR3 spans 17 amino acids. Germline-derived CDR1 and CDR2 are SGHVS and FNYEAQ. Here the CDR3 reads CASTKFSSGEITGELFF. CDR3 coding DNA: TGTGCCAGCACCAAGTTCTCTAGCGGGGAAATAACCGGGGAGCTGTTTTTT.

In its sample, this clonotype was seen many times. The rearrangement uses TRBV12-3 or TRBV12-4 and TRBJ1-5, with D perhaps matching TRBD1 (6 bases). Trimming took 6 bases from V and 2 from J, leaving 14 bases between them. This CDR3 contains 15 residues. For the CDR3, the DNA is TGTGCCAGCAGCACCCCAGGGGAGGGCAATCAGCCCCAGCATTTT. This encodes CASSTPGEGNQPQHF.

The table lists this clonotype with many counts. This sequence joins TRBV4-1 and TRBJ2-3, with no clear D. CDR1 and CDR2 from the germline V gene are MGHRA and YSYEKL. The CDR3 spans 15 residues. Trimming shortened V by 0 bases and J by 2 bases, and 9 bases separated the two germline ends. The CDR3 sequence: CASSQDQPYTDTQYF. CDR3 bases: TGCGCCAGCAGCCAAGATCAGCCATACACAGATACGCAGTATTTT.

There are a few counts of this clonotype. This rearrangement joins TRBV28 to TRBJ2-1, with 8 bases fitting TRBD1. The CDR3 is 15 amino acids. Germline CDR1 reads MDHEN; CDR2 reads SYDVKM. The ends lost 5 bases at V and 9 bases at J; junction bases unmatched: 12. In nucleotides, the CDR3 is TGTGCCAGCAGTCCTTGGACAGGGAGCTGGGTTGAGCAGTTCTTC. This gives the protein CASSPWTGSWVEQFF.

The chain recombines TRBV20-1 with TRBJ2-5, with D maybe TRBD1 (5 bases). V gave up 7 bases and J gave up 0 bases, with 12 bases separating them. CDR1 is DFQATT and CDR2 is SNEGSKA in the germline V gene (reference sequence). The CDR3 runs 13 residues. The DNA for the CDR3 is TGCAGTGTTACAAGACAGTACCAAGAGACCCAGTACTTC. Translating it yields CSVTRQYQETQYF.

This clonotype was seen ten or more times. The chain couples TRBV27 to TRBJ2-7, with D possibly TRBD1 on 6 matching bases. This CDR3 has 14 residues. Deletions cut 4 bases from V and 3 bases from J, with 13 bases between. Per germline, CDR1 MNHEY and CDR2 SMNVEV (reference sequence). The CDR3 DNA reads TGTGCCAGCAGTTCATACAGGGAGTACTACGAGCAGTACTTC. It translates to CASSSYREYYEQYF.

V is TRBV27 and J is TRBJ2-7; tentative D call: TRBD1 (5 bases). Trimming left V 2 bases short and J 7 bases short, with 15 bases between. The CDR3 spans 14 residues. Germline CDR1 reads MNHEY; CDR2 reads SMNVEV (reference sequence). CDR3 DNA sequence: TGTGCCAGCAGTTTAGGCAGGGCCTACGAGGAGCAGTACTTC. Its translation is CASSLGRAYEEQYF.

This clonotype has ten or more counts. The CDR3 protein is CASCQANEQFF. The CDR3, as DNA: TGCGCCAGCTGTCAAGCGAATGAGCAGTTCTTC. The V gene is TRBV4-1, the J gene TRBJ2-1, with D unclear. CDR1 and CDR2 from the germline V gene are MGHRA and YSYEKL. The ends were cut back, 8 bases at V and 7 bases at J, with 9 bases in the middle. The CDR3 runs to 11 residues.